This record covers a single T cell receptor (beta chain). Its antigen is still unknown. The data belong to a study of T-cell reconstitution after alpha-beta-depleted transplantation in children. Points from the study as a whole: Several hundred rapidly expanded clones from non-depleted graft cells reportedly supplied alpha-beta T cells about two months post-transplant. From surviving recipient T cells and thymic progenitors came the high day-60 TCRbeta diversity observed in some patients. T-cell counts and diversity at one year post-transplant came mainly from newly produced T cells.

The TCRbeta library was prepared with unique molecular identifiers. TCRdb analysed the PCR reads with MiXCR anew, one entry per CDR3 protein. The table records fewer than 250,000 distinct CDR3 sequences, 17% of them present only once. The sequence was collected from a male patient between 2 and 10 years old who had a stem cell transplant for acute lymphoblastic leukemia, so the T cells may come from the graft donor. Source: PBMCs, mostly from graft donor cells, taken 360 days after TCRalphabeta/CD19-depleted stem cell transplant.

The CDR3 region has the DNA TGTGCCAGCAGTCGGACACCGCCTCTCAACCTAAATGAGCAGTTCTTC. It yields the protein CASSRTPPLNLNEQFF. The J gene is TRBJ2-1, the V gene TRBV6-4; weak D call: TRBD1 (5 bases). The CDR3 has 16 residues. CDR1 MRHNA and CDR2 SNTAGT come from the germline V gene. Deletions cut 5 bases from V and 7 bases from J, with 21 bases between.